Each of the 9 T cell receptor beta chains below was sequenced from the same sample in a study of shared clonotypes between healthy human individuals. Naivety among CD8 cells was defined by CD45RO negativity and positive CCR7 selection, thereby excluding terminally differentiated effector memory CD45RA+ cells. Produced via immunoSEQ multiplex PCR; TCRdb's table is partial and in-frame only. The table includes over 2 million clones, about 95% detected once. Material: naive CD8+ T cells sorted from blood. The source is a man aged 18 to 35 in good health.

The J gene is TRBJ1-1, the V gene TRBV30; the match to TRBD1 covers 7 bases. The CDR3 has 12 residues. The ends lost 3 bases at V and 9 bases at J; junction bases unmatched: 7. Germline CDR1 GTSNPN, CDR2 SVGIG (reference sequence). CDR3 in DNA: TGTGCCTGGAGCCGAGACAGGGCCAAAGCTTTCTTT. As protein: CAWSRDRAKAFF.

The J gene is TRBJ1-1, the V gene TRBV6-6; perhaps TRBD1 as D (5 bases). From germline, CDR1 is MNHNY and CDR2 SVGAGI (reference sequence). The V end was cut by 0 bases, the J end by 5 bases, with 13 bases between. CDR3 length equals 15 residues. The CDR3 is CASSYSDPRVTEAFF. Here the CDR3 DNA reads TGTGCCAGCAGTTACTCGGATCCCAGGGTTACTGAAGCTTTCTTT.

V gene TRBV4-1 combines with J gene TRBJ2-7; TRBD1 or TRBD2 may be the D gene (5 bases each). Germline CDR1 and CDR2: MGHRA and YSYEKL. The CDR3 length is 16 residues. Trimming removed 5 bases at V and 0 bases at J, with 17 bases between. The DNA for the CDR3 is TGCGCCAGCAGCTCTGCCGGGACCCAGAGCTCCTACGAGCAGTACTTC. Translation gives CASSSAGTQSSYEQYF.

V is TRBV7-2 and J is TRBJ2-7, with TRBD2 identical over 8 bases. CDR1 and CDR2 from the germline V gene are SGHTA and FQGNSA. J lost 1 base, V lost 1 base, and 12 bases had no gene match. The CDR3 loop spans 18 amino acids. The CDR3 reads CASSLDAWSSGISYEQYF. The CDR3 DNA sequence: TGTGCCAGCAGCTTAGATGCTTGGAGTAGCGGGATTTCCTACGAGCAGTACTTC. Complete variable domain (other parts from reference TRBV7-2 and TRBJ2-7): GAGVSQSPSNKVTEKGKDVELRCDPISGHTALYWYRQSLGQGLEFLIYFQGNSAPDKSGLPSDRFSAERTGGSVSTLTIQRTQQEDSAVYLCASSLDAWSSGISYEQYFGPGTRLTVT.

The V and J genes are TRBV13 and TRBJ2-1; D unresolved. V gave up 0 bases and J gave up 6 bases, with 6 bases separating them. The CDR3 extends over 13 amino acids. Germline CDR1 is PRHDT and CDR2 is FYEKMQ (reference sequence). The CDR3 DNA sequence: TGTGCCAGCAGCTTAGGCCGTATCAATGAGCAGTTCTTC. Residues: CASSLGRINEQFF.

The chain has TRBV7-9 and TRBJ2-2; 8 bases match TRBD2. This CDR3 has 16 residues. Trimming at V came to 4 bases and at J to 3 bases, leaving 7 bases not matched to a gene. Germline V gene data show CDR1 as SEHNR and CDR2 as FQNEAQ (reference sequence). In DNA, the CDR3 is TGTGCCAGCAGCTCGACTAGCGCTGACGACACCGGGGAGCTGTTTTTT. Residues: CASSSTSADDTGELFF.

The rearrangement uses TRBV6-5 and TRBJ2-3, with D perhaps TRBD1 (6 bases). Per germline, CDR1 MNHEY and CDR2 SVGAGI. The CDR3 has 14 residues. V lost 4 bases to trimming and J lost 1 base, with 9 bases between them. CDR3 sequence reads: CASSWSGGTDTQYF. For the CDR3, the DNA is TGTGCCAGCAGTTGGTCAGGGGGCACAGATACGCAGTATTTT.

This clone turned up a few times. This chain joins TRBV4-1 and TRBJ2-6; D gene ambiguous. The CDR3 extends over 14 amino acids. V was shortened by 2 bases and J by 1 base, with 3 bases between the two germline ends. The germline V gene has CDR1 MGHRA and CDR2 YSYEKL. The CDR3, as DNA: TGCGCCAGCAGCCAATTTTCTGGGGCCAACGTCCTGACTTTC. It yields the protein CASSQFSGANVLTF.

The chain is built from TRBV28 and TRBJ2-7, with D perhaps being TRBD1 or TRBD2 (5 bases each). The V end lost 3 bases, the J end lost 5 bases, and 17 bases lay between the germline ends. The germline gives CDR1 MDHEN, CDR2 SYDVKM. The CDR3 loop spans 15 amino acids. The CDR3 DNA reads as TGTGCCAGCAGTTTTCGGGGACCAGCCCACGACGAGCAGTACTTC. It encodes CASSFRGPAHDEQYF.